Listed here are 8 T cell receptor beta chains from one sample, sequenced in a study of technical replicates of blood from several donors. The protocol was immunoSEQ multiplex PCR, while the TCRdb copy is restricted to in-frame clones and leaves out a portion. The sample holds about 84,000 clones; about 98% are singletons and the top ten take around 0.15%. The sequenced sample was T cells isolated from PBMCs. The source is a human donor in good health.

The chain recombines TRBV6-5 with TRBJ1-1; no reliable D call. The CDR3 is 13 amino acids. CDR1 is MNHEY and CDR2 is SVGAGI in the germline V gene. The germline V and J ends were trimmed by 7 bases and 1 base, with 10 bases remaining between them. In DNA form, the CDR3 reads TGTGCCAGCACCACCTACCCGAACACTGAAGCTTTCTTT. It encodes CASTTYPNTEAFF.

The chain uses TRBV2 and TRBJ2-5; 7 bases agree with TRBD2. Germline V gene sequence: CDR1 SNHLY, CDR2 FYNNEI. V gave up 8 bases and J gave up 0 bases; unmatched junction bases: 6. The CDR3 sequence is 14 residues long. The CDR3 here is CASPGLENQETQYF. Written as DNA, the CDR3 is TGTGCCAGCCCCGGACTAGAGAACCAAGAGACCCAGTACTTC. The whole variable domain, filled in from reference TRBV2 and TRBJ2-5, reads EPEVTQTPSHQVTQMGQEVILRCVPISNHLYFYWYRQILGQKVEFLVSFYNNEISEKSEIFDDQFSVERPDGSNFTLKIRSTKLEDSAMYFCASPGLENQETQYFGPGTRLLVL.

J is TRBJ2-7 and V is TRBV7-2, with 12 bases fitting TRBD2. Per germline, CDR1 SGHTA and CDR2 FQGNSA. The length of the CDR3 is 17 residues. The V and J ends lost 5 bases and 5 bases, in that order; junction bases with no gene match: 13. The CDR3 nucleotides read TGTGCCAGCAGCCTCGGGATCACTAGCGGGGGGTTCAACGAGCAGTACTTC. Encoded protein: CASSLGITSGGFNEQYF.

The V gene is TRBV27, the J gene TRBJ1-2, with a tentative D call TRBD1 (5 bases). Trimming stripped 2 bases from V and 3 bases from J, with 10 bases between. This CDR3 is 14 amino acids long. Germline values: CDR1 MNHEY, CDR2 SMNVEV (reference sequence). This CDR3 reads CASSLRGEDYGYTF. As DNA, the CDR3 is TGTGCCAGCAGTTTAAGAGGGGAGGACTATGGCTACACCTTC.

The chain couples TRBV7-9 to TRBJ2-7, with 7 nucleotides matching TRBD1. The CDR3 loop spans 14 amino acids. The germline gives CDR1 SEHNR, CDR2 FQNEAQ (reference sequence). V lost 4 bases, J lost 0 bases, and 3 bases stayed unmatched. This chain's CDR3 is CASSWGQLSYEQYF. CDR3 nucleotide sequence: TGTGCCAGCAGCTGGGGACAGCTCTCCTACGAGCAGTACTTC.

The chain employs TRBV11-2 and TRBJ2-7; 12 nucleotides align to TRBD2. V lost 1 base to trimming and J lost 4 bases; unmatched junction nucleotides: 5. Germline CDR1 SGHAT, CDR2 FQNNGV. The CDR3 length is 16 residues. The CDR3 here is CASSLVTSGGKYEQYF. In DNA, the CDR3 is TGTGCCAGCAGCTTAGTTACTAGCGGGGGGAAGTACGAGCAGTACTTC.

The rearrangement uses TRBV9 and TRBJ2-3; weak D call: TRBD2 (7 bases). The V end was cut by 6 bases, the J end by 3 bases, with 17 bases between. Germline-derived CDR1 and CDR2 are SGDLS and YYNGEE. There are 15 residues in the CDR3. The CDR3 reads CASTLEGGTTDTQYF. In nucleotides, the CDR3 is TGTGCCAGCACCTTAGAGGGGGGGACAACAGATACGCAGTATTTT.

V and J are TRBV6-5 and TRBJ1-2; TRBD1 might be the D (5 bases). CDR3 length: 13 residues. Germline assignment: CDR1 MNHEY and CDR2 SVGAGI. The V and J ends lost 4 bases and 7 bases respectively, with 13 bases between them. For the CDR3, the DNA is TGTGCCAGCAGTTCCCTCCAGGGTGGTGGCTACACCTTC. Its protein product is CASSSLQGGGYTF.